The 21 T cell receptor beta chains reported below all come from one sample, sequenced in a study of T cells after yellow fever vaccination. TCRdb itself ran the 5' RACE reads through MiXCR, one entry per CDR3 protein. This sample has about 360,000 distinct CDR3 sequences, with around 6.4% found just once. This material consisted of PBMCs, taken 5 days after the yellow fever booster vaccination. These receptors all stem from a man aged 30 to 45 who received the YFV17D yellow fever vaccine.

This clonotype was detected a few times. This chain connects TRBV2 to TRBJ1-5; the D gene is possibly TRBD1 (6 bases). This CDR3 is 15 amino acids long. With 5 bases removed from V and 6 bases from J, the gap between germline ends came to 17 bases. Germline loops: CDR1 SNHLY, CDR2 FYNNEI. CDR3 sequence (DNA): TGTGCCAGCAGTCCGGGGGGGCGGGGGCGTCAGCCCCAGCATTTT. The encoded protein is CASSPGGRGRQPQHF. Using reference TRBV2 and TRBJ1-5 for the parts outside the CDR3, the full variable domain is EPEVTQTPSHQVTQMGQEVILRCVPISNHLYFYWYRQILGQKVEFLVSFYNNEISEKSEIFDDQFSVERPDGSNFTLKIRSTKLEDSAMYFCASSPGGRGRQPQHFGDGTRLSIL.

This clonotype was counted a few times. The CDR3 loop reads CASSLVGGSLEQFF. The CDR3 DNA is TGTGCCAGCAGCTTAGTCGGGGGGAGTCTGGAGCAGTTCTTC. The chain links TRBV7-9 to TRBJ2-1; TRBD2 matches at 7 bases. Germline V gene sequence: CDR1 SEHNR, CDR2 FQNEAQ (reference sequence). Unmatched junction bases numbered 7, after V lost 1 base and J lost 10 bases. The CDR3 is 14 amino acids.

The chain is built from TRBV7-2 and TRBJ2-7; the D gene could be TRBD1 or TRBD2 (5 bases each). The CDR3 has 13 amino acids. Trimming stripped 4 bases from V and 3 bases from J, with 10 bases between. Looked up from germline, CDR1 is SGHTA and CDR2 is FQGNSA. CDR3 DNA: TGTGCCAGCAGCTGGGACCCTGGCTACGAGCAGTACTTC. Translating gives CASSWDPGYEQYF.

This clonotype was seen a handful of times. The chain links TRBV5-4 to TRBJ2-7; the match to TRBD2 covers 12 bases. The CDR3 loop spans 16 amino acids. Germline V gene sequence: CDR1 SGHNT, CDR2 YYREEE (reference sequence). V lost 4 bases to trimming and J lost 6 bases; unmatched junction nucleotides: 11. This CDR3 reads CASSDFLAGGPPEQYF. Written as DNA, the CDR3 is TGTGCCAGCAGCGACTTTCTAGCGGGAGGGCCGCCCGAGCAGTACTTC.

This clonotype has only a few counts. J is TRBJ2-1 and V is TRBV20-1, with 8 positions matching TRBD1. J gave up 6 bases and V 6 bases, and 10 bases lay outside the gene matches. Per germline, CDR1 DFQATT and CDR2 SNEGSKA (reference sequence). The CDR3 consists of 14 residues. CDR3 sequence reads: CSATWTGNRNEQFF. Here the CDR3 DNA reads TGCAGTGCGACTTGGACAGGGAACCGCAATGAGCAGTTCTTC.

This clonotype was counted only a few times. V is TRBV5-1 and J is TRBJ2-1, with D maybe TRBD2 (5 bases). Germline V lookup: CDR1 SGHRS, CDR2 YFSETQ. This CDR3 has 14 amino acids. The V and J ends lost 0 bases and 7 bases respectively, with 11 bases between them. CDR3 DNA sequence: TGCGCCAGCAGCTTGGTCTCGGGATCAAATGAGCAGTTCTTC. Translating it yields CASSLVSGSNEQFF.

The table lists this clonotype with many counts. The chain combines TRBV7-9 with TRBJ2-1; maybe TRBD2 (5 bases). This CDR3 is built from 15 residues. Germline CDR1 SEHNR, CDR2 FQNEAQ (reference sequence). Trimming took 5 bases from V and 1 from J, leaving 12 bases between them. The CDR3: CASSIEGGSYNEQFF. The CDR3 nucleotides read TGTGCCAGCAGCATTGAAGGAGGATCCTACAATGAGCAGTTCTTC.

The J gene is TRBJ2-7, the V gene TRBV11-2; 9 positions agree with TRBD2. V dropped 2 bases and J dropped 2; count of bases not matched to a gene: 19. Germline loops: CDR1 SGHAT, CDR2 FQNNGV. This CDR3 comprises 20 residues. CDR3 nucleotides: TGTGCCAGCAGCTTAAATCGGCTGGAGGCATCGACTAGCGGTCCCTACGAGCAGTACTTC. Protein: CASSLNRLEASTSGPYEQYF.

This clonotype was observed many times. One end of the junction is discordant with germline, which a read error may explain. The chain has TRBV7-7 and TRBJ2-5; tentatively, D is TRBD2 (6 bases). The germline CDR1 and CDR2 sequences are SSHAT and FNYEAQ (reference sequence). This CDR3 region has 13 residues. The CDR3 DNA follows: TGTGCTAGCAGCTCCTCCGGGAGACAGACCCAGTACTTC. It specifies CASSSSGRQTQYF.

The V and J genes are TRBV4-2 and TRBJ1-5; no definite D call. Germline V gene sequence: CDR1 LGHNA, CDR2 YNFKEQ. The V end was cut by 0 bases, the J end by 14 bases, with 14 bases between. The CDR3 length is 13 residues. Written as DNA, the CDR3 is TGTGCCAGCAGCCAAGATGCACACTCTTTGAAGCATTTT. Its protein is CASSQDAHSLKHF.

The sample holds many counts of this clonotype. This chain links TRBV9 with TRBJ1-1; 7 nucleotides align to TRBD1. J lost 1 base, V lost 0 bases, and 0 bases had no gene match. Germline CDR1 SGDLS, CDR2 YYNGEE. The CDR3 loop spans 14 amino acids. The CDR3: CASSVDRGNTEAFF. In nucleotides, the CDR3 is TGTGCCAGCAGCGTAGACAGGGGGAACACTGAAGCTTTCTTT.

The V gene is TRBV9, the J gene TRBJ2-7; D is perhaps TRBD1 (5 bases). The germline V gene has CDR1 SGDLS and CDR2 YYNGEE. This CDR3 spans 18 amino acids. The V gene lost 5 bases and the J gene lost 0 bases, with 24 bases spanning the gap. The CDR3 region has the DNA TGTGCCAGCAGTTCAGGGTTTCGTTCAATGGAGAACTCCTACGAGCAGTACTTC. Translated: CASSSGFRSMENSYEQYF.

This clonotype was observed a handful of times. J is TRBJ2-5 and V is TRBV4-3; D might be TRBD1 or TRBD2, each matching 6 bases. The CDR3 consists of 15 residues. The V and J ends lost 0 bases and 5 bases respectively, with 13 bases between them. Germline V gene sequence: CDR1 LGHNA, CDR2 YSLEER. The CDR3 protein is CASSQDWVGGETQYF. Written as DNA, the CDR3 is TGCGCCAGCAGCCAAGATTGGGTAGGGGGGGAGACCCAGTACTTC.

In this sample, this clonotype turned up many times. The CDR3 DNA reads TGCAGTGCTAGAGTAGTAGCGGGAATGGGCTTGTTGGATGAGCAGTTCTTC. This codes for CSARVVAGMGLLDEQFF. The V gene is TRBV20-1, the J gene TRBJ2-1; 8 bases line up with TRBD2. The CDR3 runs to 17 residues. Germline assignment: CDR1 DFQATT and CDR2 SNEGSKA (reference sequence). J was trimmed by 8 bases and V by 1 base; bases with no gene match: 16.

This clonotype was counted ten times or more. The chain joins TRBV20-1 to TRBJ2-7; 11 positions agree with TRBD2. After removal of 5 bases from V and 7 bases from J, the junction contained 7 bases not matched to a gene. There are 13 residues in the CDR3. Germline CDR1 and CDR2: DFQATT and SNEGSKA (reference sequence). Here the CDR3 DNA reads TGCAGTGCTCCGGGACTAGCGGAGGCAGAGCAGTACTTC. It specifies CSAPGLAEAEQYF.

As for this clonotype: This could be a read error, since a much larger clone is one nucleotide away. V is TRBV10-2 and J is TRBJ2-7, with D possibly being TRBD2 (6 bases). CDR1 and CDR2 from the germline V gene are WSHSY and SAAADI. The CDR3 covers 16 residues. CDR3 loop: CASSESPGGKSYELYF. CDR3 DNA sequence: TGCGCCAGCAGTGAATCCCCGGGCGGGAAGTCCTACGAGCTGTACTTC.

This clonotype showed up many times. The chain uses TRBV6-1 and TRBJ2-1, with D perhaps matching TRBD1 or TRBD2 (5 bases each). Trimming stripped 6 bases from V and 7 bases from J, with 19 bases between. The CDR3 spans 15 residues. Germline V CDR1 and CDR2: MNHNS, SASEGT. The CDR3 DNA follows: TGTGCCAGCAGGCCTTTCGGGGACGGACGAAATGAGCAGTTCTTC. Amino acid sequence: CASRPFGDGRNEQFF.

This clonotype was observed at least ten times. V gene TRBV30 combines with J gene TRBJ1-2, with TRBD1 matching over 9 bases. Unmatched junction bases numbered 6, after V lost 0 bases and J lost 4 bases. CDR1 and CDR2 from the germline V gene are GTSNPN and SVGIG (reference sequence). The CDR3 spans 15 residues. CDR3 DNA: TGTGCCTGGAGTGTCCCTTCGACAGGGGGCTATGGCTACACCTTC. As protein: CAWSVPSTGGYGYTF.

This clonotype occurred a few times. The V gene is TRBV25-1, the J gene TRBJ2-1; no clear D. The CDR3 sequence is 16 residues long. Trimming removed 1 base from V and 0 bases from J, with 10 bases in between. Germline lookup yields CDR1 MGHDK and CDR2 SYGVNS. The CDR3 reads CASSESFPSSYNEQFF. The CDR3 DNA is TGTGCCAGCAGTGAATCCTTCCCGAGCTCCTACAATGAGCAGTTCTTC.

This clonotype has only a few counts. The rearrangement joins TRBV11-2 to TRBJ2-7, with 14 positions matching TRBD2. V was pared by 5 bases and J by 2 bases, with 11 bases of the junction left unmatched. The CDR3 loop spans 18 amino acids. CDR1 is SGHAT and CDR2 is FQNNGV in the germline V gene. The CDR3 loop is CASSLRTSGRSSTYEQYF. The DNA of the CDR3 is TGTGCCAGCAGCCTGCGGACTAGCGGGAGGTCCTCCACCTACGAGCAGTACTTC.

At least ten counts were recorded for this clonotype. V gene TRBV4-1 combines with J gene TRBJ2-3, with D possibly TRBD1 on 5 matching bases. Trimming shortened V by 0 bases and J by 0 bases, and 13 bases separated the two germline ends. This CDR3 spans 17 amino acids. CDR1 and CDR2 from the germline V gene are MGHRA and YSYEKL. The CDR3 nucleotides read TGCGCCAGCAGCCAAGAGGGGCAGCTAAGGAGCACAGATACGCAGTATTTT. Translation gives CASSQEGQLRSTDTQYF.